This T cell receptor beta chain was sequenced for a study of blood T cell repertoires in COVID-19. At the level of the study: The cDNA or gDNA used as material had been derived from T cells, B-cell-depleted T cells, or PBMCs.

In the source study's methods: Estimated nucleated cell counts came from reference gene primer amplification. Repertoires were generated with immunoSEQ multiplex PCR, while TCRdb's copy carries only in-frame clones and drops some. V and J calls and clone size are copied from that table; D and trimming were computed from the DNA. This table holds about 280,000 clones, around 85% found once. Looked up from germline, CDR1 is SGHTA and CDR2 is FQGNSA. The CDR3 contains 17 residues. V lost 2 bases to trimming and J lost 10 bases; unmatched junction nucleotides: 8. Participant-given clinical history determined each cohort assignment. Cohort 3 donors were reported recovered after two negative PCRs, clearance, or symptom resolution.

This sequence was found in a woman aged 40-49 years who had recovered from COVID-19. Sequenced: PBMCs or T cells enriched from blood (not recorded which). The chain combines TRBV7-2 with TRBJ2-1; 16 bases agree with TRBD2. The CDR3 coding sequence is TGTGCCAGCAGCTTAACGCCGGGACTAGCGGGGGGGATCGAGCAGTTCTTC. It specifies CASSLTPGLAGGIEQFF.